This T cell receptor (beta chain) emerged from a study of CD8+ T cells in alopecia areata. Markers used for sorting pooled cutaneous lymph node cells were CD4, CD8alpha, NKG2D, NKG2ACE and others. Study-wide points: Possibly because of HLA-related factors, TCR sharing was less clear across patients than in mice. An increase in clonality over normal scalp was evident in lesional scalp, especially alopecia totalis/universalis.

Note on this clone: Antigen specificity is unknown. Genes and germline are mouse.

TCR sequencing used cDNA made by reverse transcription of extracted RNA. The assay was immunoSEQ multiplex PCR, and TCRdb's table has in-frame clones only and misses some. Altogether more than 250,000 clones were found in the sample, and no singletons occur. Sequencing was done on a sample of CD4+ T cells sorted from a lymph node. The receptor was derived from a C3H/HeJ mouse with alopecia areata. This strain's MHC haplotype is H2-k.

The CDR3 is CAWSQTGGAPERLFF. The CDR3 bases that were read are TGTGCCTGGAGCCAGACTGGGGGGGCGCCCGAA. The chain combines TRBV31 with TRBJ1-4; D is possibly TRBD1 (6 bases). The CDR3 goes on 4 residues after the read ends, and that part is filled in from the germline J gene. This CDR3 is built from 15 residues. Germline V lookup: CDR1 GKSSPN, CDR2 SITVG. Full variable domain (remainder filled in from reference TRBV31 and TRBJ1-4): AQTIHQWPVAEIKAVGSPLSLGCTIKGKSSPNLYWYWQATGGTLQQLFYSITVGQVESVVQLNLSASRPKDDQFILSTEKLLLSHSGFYLCAWSQTGGAPERLFFGHGTKLSVL.